This passage covers 30 T cell receptor beta chains from one sample sequenced in a study of shared clonotypes between healthy human individuals (TCRdb year 2020). The library was generated by the immunoSEQ multiplex PCR assay. The table comes from immuneACCESS by way of TCRdb, which keeps in-frame sequences with V and J called. Part of the clones is missing from these tables; in studies checked, under half for an unresolved V gene and the rest for unknown reasons. Here the sample has roughly 2.5 million clones; around 94% occur a single time. Of the sample, around 0.15% is held by the ten largest clones. Material: naive CD4+ T cells sorted from blood. What the cell subset or site label conveys for this sample: CD45RA+ positively selected. The source of these receptors is a man aged 18 to 35 in good health.

The chain links TRBV30 to TRBJ1-4, with TRBD1 matching over 10 bases. The CDR3 has 14 residues. Germline lookup yields CDR1 GTSNPN and CDR2 SVGIG (reference sequence). The J segment lost 10 bases and the V segment lost 3 bases, leaving 8 bases of the junction unmatched. The CDR3 nucleotides read TGTGCCTGGAGAAGCGGGACAGGGGTTGGAAAACTGTTTTTT. Translating it yields CAWRSGTGVGKLFF.

CDR3 DNA sequence: TGTGCCAGCAGCGGAACTTCTGGACAGCTGTCCGAGCAGTACTTC. It specifies CASSGTSGQLSEQYF. The chain links TRBV9 to TRBJ2-7; possible D gene TRBD1, 6 bases. The CDR3 runs to 15 residues. Trimming took off 3 bases at V and 6 bases at J, with 19 bases between the two ends. CDR1 and CDR2 (germline): SGDLS, YYNGEE.

A word on this clone: Different DNA sequences within this sample yield the same CDR3. The chain links TRBV6-5 to TRBJ1-5, with D maybe TRBD1 (5 bases). Germline CDR1 reads MNHEY; CDR2 reads SVGAGI. V was cut by 5 bases and J by 4 bases, with 9 bases left in between. CDR3 length: 13 residues. CDR3 DNA sequence: TGTGCCAGCAGTAGACAGCCAAATCAGCCCCAGCATTTT. It yields the protein CASSRQPNQPQHF.

The rearrangement joins TRBV5-1 to TRBJ2-7; tentatively, D is TRBD1 (6 bases). CDR3 size: 13 residues. CDR1 and CDR2 (germline): SGHRS, YFSETQ. The V gene lost 4 bases and the J gene lost 3 bases, with 11 bases spanning the gap. CDR3 nucleotides: TGCGCCAGCAGCCCCGGACAGCTCTACGAGCAGTACTTC. This sequence encodes CASSPGQLYEQYF.

The chain is built from TRBV10-3 and TRBJ2-3; D perhaps matches TRBD1 (6 bases). The CDR3 totals 14 residues. Trimming cost V 6 bases and J 2 bases, with 12 bases left between them. Germline lookup yields CDR1 ENHRY and CDR2 SYGVKD. This chain's CDR3 is CAIRGAGHTDTQYF. CDR3 DNA: TGTGCCATCAGGGGGGCAGGCCACACAGATACGCAGTATTTT.

The gene calls are TRBV10-3 and TRBJ1-6; D perhaps matches TRBD1 (5 bases). Trimming stripped 2 bases from V and 3 bases from J, with 11 bases between. The CDR3 totals 16 residues. Germline lookup yields CDR1 ENHRY and CDR2 SYGVKD. CDR3 loop: CAISESSGIYNSPLHF. CDR3 sequence (DNA): TGTGCCATCAGTGAGAGCTCAGGGATCTATAATTCACCCCTCCACTTT.

The chain carries TRBV5-1 and TRBJ1-2; no definite D call. This CDR3 has 12 amino acids. Between the trimmed V and J ends, which lost 2 bases and 7 bases, there was a span of 9 bases. The germline V gene encodes CDR1 SGHRS and CDR2 YFSETQ. DNA of the CDR3: TGCGCCAGCAGCTTCAATGAGGTTGGCTACACCTTC. This gives the protein CASSFNEVGYTF.

Comments on this clone: Other DNA sequences in the same sample also yield this CDR3. The V and J genes are TRBV7-2 and TRBJ2-7; a weak D match, TRBD2 (6 bases). CDR1 and CDR2 (germline): SGHTA, FQGNSA. The V end lost 3 bases, the J end lost 1 base, and 7 bases lay between the germline ends. The CDR3 spans 13 residues. CDR3 loop: CASSFGGSYEQYF. The DNA of the CDR3 is TGTGCCAGCAGCTTCGGGGGATCCTACGAGCAGTACTTC.

J is TRBJ2-7 and V is TRBV30; TRBD2 might be the D (5 bases). Germline loops: CDR1 GTSNPN, CDR2 SVGIG (reference sequence). Trimming removed 4 bases at V and 2 bases at J, with 15 bases between. The CDR3 contains 14 residues. CDR3 region: CAWTELGTTYEQYF. The CDR3 DNA follows: TGTGCCTGGACCGAACTAGGTACGACCTACGAGCAGTACTTC. Using reference TRBV30 and TRBJ2-7 for the parts outside the CDR3, the full variable domain is SQTIHQWPATLVQPVGSPLSLECTVEGTSNPNLYWYRQAAGRGLQLLFYSVGIGQISSEVPQNLSASRPQDRQFILSSKKLLLSDSGFYLCAWTELGTTYEQYFGPGTRLTVT.

This clone showed up just once. The chain uses TRBV5-4 and TRBJ2-1; 9 bases match TRBD2. Germline CDR1 reads SGHNT; CDR2 reads YYREEE (reference sequence). V gave up 0 bases and J gave up 0 bases; unmatched junction bases: 10. There are 19 residues in the CDR3. The CDR3 protein is CASSLVSGGRRFSYNEQFF. For the CDR3, the DNA is TGTGCCAGCAGCTTGGTTAGCGGGGGACGACGCTTCTCCTACAATGAGCAGTTCTTC.

This clone was detected only once. The rearrangement joins TRBV30 to TRBJ2-7; no clear D. The CDR3 consists of 11 residues. The germline V gene has CDR1 GTSNPN and CDR2 SVGIG (reference sequence). Trimming left V 3 bases short and J 12 bases short, with 15 bases between. The CDR3 here is CAWRENTGPYF. CDR3 bases: TGTGCCTGGAGGGAGAATACTGGGCCGTACTTC.

The chain joins TRBV5-4 to TRBJ2-2; D is uncertain. V gave up 3 bases and J gave up 5 bases, with 11 bases separating them. This CDR3 is 14 amino acids long. The germline gives CDR1 SGHNT, CDR2 YYREEE (reference sequence). The CDR3 nucleotides read TGTGCCAGCAGCTCTGCGGTAGGAACCGGGGAGCTGTTTTTT. Translating it yields CASSSAVGTGELFF.

The CDR3 loop reads CASSLEGLHGELFF. As DNA, the CDR3 is TGTGCCAGCAGCTTAGAGGGTCTCCACGGGGAGCTGTTTTTT. V and J are TRBV7-3 and TRBJ2-2; D might be TRBD2 (5 bases). Germline V CDR1 and CDR2: SGHTA, FQGTGA. V shed 2 bases and J shed 7 bases, with 11 bases lying between them. This CDR3 has 14 amino acids.

The CDR3 coding sequence is TGTGCCACCAGGGCTAGCGGTCCTGAAGAGACCCAGTACTTC. Amino acids: CATRASGPEETQYF. The chain recombines TRBV10-3 with TRBJ2-5, with 7 positions matching TRBD2. Germline CDR1 is ENHRY and CDR2 is SYGVKD. The CDR3 loop spans 14 amino acids. Trimming took 10 bases from V and 3 from J; bases not matched to a gene: 11.

This clone was recorded once. The V call is TRBV9, the J call TRBJ2-3, with TRBD2 identical over 12 bases. There are 16 residues in the CDR3. Unmatched junction bases numbered 3, after V lost 3 bases and J lost 1 base. Germline lookup yields CDR1 SGDLS and CDR2 YYNGEE. CDR3 sequence (DNA): TGTGCCAGCAGCGCTAGCGGGAGGGGGGGCACAGATACGCAGTATTTT. Amino acids: CASSASGRGGTDTQYF.

The chain recombines TRBV4-1 with TRBJ2-1; D is perhaps TRBD1 or TRBD2 (5 bases each). The germline V gene encodes CDR1 MGHRA and CDR2 YSYEKL. The CDR3 loop spans 15 amino acids. The germline V and J ends were trimmed by 4 bases and 13 bases, with 23 bases remaining between them. The CDR3 DNA is TGCGCCAGCAGCCCTCTAGGGCTGGGGGATTTACTACAGTTCTTC. Translating gives CASSPLGLGDLLQFF.

This chain connects TRBV11-2 to TRBJ1-5; a weak D match, TRBD1 (5 bases). The V and J ends lost 2 bases and 9 bases respectively, with 14 bases between them. From germline, CDR1 is SGHAT and CDR2 FQNNGV. The CDR3 has 14 residues. CDR3 nucleotide sequence: TGTGCCAGCAGCTTATTGAGGGGTCTCGGGCCCCAGCATTTT. Its protein is CASSLLRGLGPQHF.

The chain carries TRBV10-3 and TRBJ2-7; D ambiguous. The CDR3 is 11 amino acids. V lost 11 bases to trimming and J lost 2 bases, with 10 bases between them. Germline CDR1 is ENHRY and CDR2 is SYGVKD. The CDR3 protein is CASSDAYEQYF. Written as DNA, the CDR3 is TGTGCCTCCTCCGACGCCTACGAGCAGTACTTC.

V usage is TRBV2 and J usage is TRBJ1-6; 9 bases line up with TRBD1. V lost 6 bases and J lost 9; bases outside the gene matches: 6. The V gene's germline CDR1 is SNHLY and CDR2 FYNNEI. CDR3 size: 14 residues. The CDR3, as DNA: TGTGCCAGCAGCCCAGGGACAGGGCTTTCACCCCTCCACTTT. Translating it yields CASSPGTGLSPLHF. The entire variable domain, with the rest obtained from reference TRBV2 and TRBJ1-6, is as follows: EPEVTQTPSHQVTQMGQEVILRCVPISNHLYFYWYRQILGQKVEFLVSFYNNEISEKSEIFDDQFSVERPDGSNFTLKIRSTKLEDSAMYFCASSPGTGLSPLHFGNGTRLTVT.

The rearrangement uses TRBV18 and TRBJ2-7, with 7 bases that match TRBD1. Germline CDR1 is KGHSH and CDR2 is LQKENI. With V trimmed by 2 bases and J by 3 bases, 7 bases remained unmatched. This CDR3 region has 15 residues. CDR3 bases: TGTGCCAGCTCACCAACAGGACAGGTCAACTACGAGCAGTACTTC. It encodes CASSPTGQVNYEQYF.

The chain couples TRBV5-1 to TRBJ2-4, with D maybe TRBD1 (6 bases). Per the germline V gene, CDR1 is SGHRS and CDR2 is YFSETQ. This CDR3 region has 18 residues. V was pared by 3 bases and J by 2 bases, with 21 bases between. The CDR3 region has the DNA TGCGCCAGCAGCTGGAAGGTGGCAGGGGATGTGACCAAAAACATTCAGTACTTC. This encodes CASSWKVAGDVTKNIQYF.

The chain recombines TRBV19 with TRBJ2-4, with 9 bases matching TRBD2. The CDR3 spans 16 residues. The trim removed 3 bases at V and 0 bases at J, leaving 3 bases unmatched. Germline V CDR1 and CDR2: LNHDA, SQIVND (reference sequence). The CDR3 sequence: CASSMASGIAKNIQYF. CDR3 DNA: TGTGCCAGTAGTATGGCTAGCGGGATAGCCAAAAACATTCAGTACTTC.

V and J are TRBV28 and TRBJ2-5; the match to TRBD2 covers 8 bases. The J call may be mistaken, given a closer DNA end match to TRBJ2-7. Germline V lookup: CDR1 MDHEN, CDR2 SYDVKM. This CDR3 has 15 residues. CDR3 residues: CASSLRLAGVYEQYF. The DNA of the CDR3 is TGTGCCAGCAGTTTACGGCTAGCGGGCGTCTACGAGCAGTACTTC.

This clone has only one observation. The rearrangement links TRBV7-9 to TRBJ2-1; TRBD2 is a possible D gene (7 bases). CDR3 length: 16 amino acids. Trimming removed 2 bases at V and 2 bases at J, with 13 bases between. Germline V gene lookup returns CDR1 SEHNR and CDR2 FQNEAQ (reference sequence). The CDR3 nucleotides are TGTGCCAGCAGCTTAATCCCGGGGGGCCCCTACAATGAGCAGTTCTTC. Protein sequence: CASSLIPGGPYNEQFF.

In its sample, this clone was seen a few times. This chain uses TRBV5-1 with TRBJ1-1; no firm D call. Trimming cost V 3 bases and J 0 bases, with 9 bases left between them. There are 14 residues in the CDR3. CDR1 SGHRS and CDR2 YFSETQ come from the germline V gene. The CDR3 DNA sequence: TGCGCCAGCAGCTCCGGGTCCGTGAACACTGAAGCTTTCTTT. It translates to CASSSGSVNTEAFF.

The chain has TRBV13 and TRBJ1-5, with D possibly TRBD1 on 5 matching bases. The V end was cut by 0 bases, the J end by 0 bases, with 9 bases between. The CDR3 contains 16 residues. The V gene's germline CDR1 is PRHDT and CDR2 FYEKMQ (reference sequence). The CDR3 DNA sequence: TGTGCCAGCAGCTTAGGAGGGGCCTATAGCAATCAGCCCCAGCATTTT. Translation gives CASSLGGAYSNQPQHF.

This clone was counted once. The rearrangement links TRBV30 to TRBJ2-3; the match to TRBD2 covers 8 bases. V lost 3 bases, J lost 1 base, and 3 bases stayed unmatched. In germline, CDR1 is GTSNPN, CDR2 SVGIG (reference sequence). This CDR3 has 14 amino acids. CDR3 sequence reads: CAWSDGGGTDTQYF. In DNA, the CDR3 is TGTGCCTGGAGCGACGGGGGGGGCACAGATACGCAGTATTTT.

The chain joins TRBV5-1 to TRBJ2-1; D uncertain. The CDR3 has 15 residues. Germline CDR1 SGHRS, CDR2 YFSETQ. V lost 0 bases and J lost 0, with 7 bases in between. The chain's CDR3 is CASSLAFTSYNEQFF. DNA for the CDR3: TGCGCCAGCAGCTTGGCCTTCACCTCCTACAATGAGCAGTTCTTC. The variable domain in full, with the rest retrieved from reference TRBV5-1 and TRBJ2-1, is KAGVTQTPRYLIKTRGQQVTLSCSPISGHRSVSWYQQTPGQGLQFLFEYFSETQRNKGNFPGRFSGRQFSNSRSEMNVSTLELGDSALYLCASSLAFTSYNEQFFGPGTRLTVL.

The chain couples TRBV6-6 to TRBJ1-5; 7 bases fit TRBD1. The ends lost 6 bases at V and 11 bases at J; junction bases unmatched: 13. CDR3 length equals 14 residues. CDR1 and CDR2 (germline): MNHNY, SVGAGI (reference sequence). The CDR3 coding sequence is TGTGCCAGCAGGGGACAGCTACTAAAGAAGACCCAGCATTTT. It codes for CASRGQLLKKTQHF.

In nucleotides, the CDR3 is TGTGCCAGCAGCGGGCCGGGACAGGGGCGGGCAGATACGCAGTATTTT. It yields the protein CASSGPGQGRADTQYF. This chain connects TRBV21-1 to TRBJ2-3; the table assigns TRBD1, which was not confirmed against the DNA. TRBV21-1 is designated a pseudogene. The CDR3 has 16 residues.